The 22 T cell receptor beta chains below all came from one sample that was sequenced in a study of T-cell reconstitution after alpha-beta-depleted transplantation in children. Unique molecular identifiers were incorporated into the prepared TCRbeta library. TCRdb passed the PCR reads through MiXCR, listing each CDR3 protein once. This sample yields nearly 200,000 distinct CDR3 sequences, of which roughly 6% are seen a single time; approximately 4.1% belongs to the top ten. The sample was PBMCs, taken before TCRalphabeta/CD19-depleted stem cell transplant. These receptors came from a girl less than two years old with combined immunodeficiency, due to receive a stem cell transplant.

The CDR3 bases are TGTGCCACCAGTGACCCTAACAAGGGGAATCAGCCCCAGCATTTT. It encodes CATSDPNKGNQPQHF. The rearrangement joins TRBV24-1 to TRBJ1-5; maybe TRBD1 (5 bases). Germline V gives CDR1 KGHDR, CDR2 SFDVKD. The CDR3 loop spans 15 amino acids. The germline V and J ends were trimmed by 4 bases and 4 bases, with 13 bases remaining between them.

This clonotype was seen repeatedly, ten times or more. The chain links TRBV4-1 to TRBJ2-1; D remains unclear. Trimming took off 4 bases at V and 7 bases at J, with 11 bases between the two ends. Germline CDR1 reads MGHRA; CDR2 reads YSYEKL. The CDR3 runs to 13 residues. The CDR3 sequence: CASSPSDRNEQFF. As DNA, the CDR3 is TGCGCCAGCAGCCCTTCAGACCGTAATGAGCAGTTCTTC.

This clonotype was counted between two and nine times. This rearrangement joins TRBV7-3 to TRBJ2-3; TRBD2 matches 9 bases. CDR1 and CDR2 (germline): SGHTA, FQGTGA. The CDR3 is 18 amino acids. The ends lost 4 bases at V and 1 base at J; junction bases unmatched: 12. The CDR3 spells CASSSLVRGRAGTDTQYF. Written as DNA, the CDR3 is TGTGCCAGCAGCTCCCTGGTACGCGGGAGGGCGGGCACAGATACGCAGTATTTT.

In the case of this clonotype: Just one base apart from a much larger clone, this may be a read error. Because it lacks the conserved phenylalanine or tryptophan at the end, this CDR3 is likely a read error. The V call is TRBV10-3, the J call TRBJ1-2, with a tentative D call TRBD1 (5 bases). The germline gives CDR1 ENHRY, CDR2 SYGVKD. Trimming stripped 2 bases from V and 5 bases from J, with 12 bases between. The CDR3 length is 14 residues. DNA of the CDR3: TGTGCCATCAGTGAGCCCGGGACCGTTTATGGCTACACCTCC. Amino acid sequence: CAISEPGTVYGYTS.

This clonotype was recorded many times. The V and J genes are TRBV10-3 and TRBJ2-2; D is ambiguous. Trimming pared 7 bases from V and 7 bases from J, leaving 10 bases between. The CDR3 spans 12 residues. Germline V lookup: CDR1 ENHRY, CDR2 SYGVKD. The CDR3 region is CAIKVDGGELFF. CDR3 DNA sequence: TGTGCCATCAAGGTCGATGGCGGGGAGCTGTTTTTT.

In its sample, this clonotype was seen a few times. The chain links TRBV3-1 to TRBJ2-5, with D unclear. V was shortened by 1 base and J by 3 bases, with 12 bases between the two germline ends. The CDR3 consists of 15 residues. Looked up from germline, CDR1 is LGHDT and CDR2 is YNNKEL (reference sequence). The CDR3 sequence is CASSQVVVEKETQYF. Here the CDR3 DNA reads TGTGCCAGCAGCCAAGTGGTGGTGGAGAAAGAGACCCAGTACTTC.

Concerning this clonotype itself: A much larger clone differs by one base, so this may be a read error. The chain is built from TRBV21-1 and TRBJ2-1. TRBV21-1 is given as a pseudogene. The CDR3 is 9 amino acids. In DNA form, the CDR3 reads TGTGTCAGCGGCAATGAGCAGTTCTTC. Translated, it gives CVSGNEQFF.

This clonotype was detected ten times or more. This chain links TRBV7-9 with TRBJ1-1; D remains unclear. Germline assignment: CDR1 SEHNR and CDR2 FQNEAQ (reference sequence). The CDR3 length is 14 residues. The V and J ends lost 1 base and 1 base respectively, with 7 bases between them. As DNA, the CDR3 is TGTGCCAGCAGCTTAGGATTAGAGAACACTGAAGCTTTCTTT. As protein: CASSLGLENTEAFF.

This clonotype appeared many times. The V gene is TRBV12-3 or TRBV12-4, the J gene TRBJ1-6; a possible D gene is TRBD1 (5 bases). The CDR3 is 14 residues long. V lost 7 bases and J lost 6, with 13 bases in between. The CDR3 reads CASTGGRINSPLHF. In nucleotides, the CDR3 is TGTGCCAGCACCGGGGGACGGATTAATTCACCCCTCCACTTT.

At least ten counts were recorded for this clonotype. The V gene is TRBV5-1, the J gene TRBJ2-2, with 7 bases aligning to TRBD2. V shed 2 bases and J 2 bases; nucleotides not matched to a gene: 9. From germline, CDR1 is SGHRS and CDR2 YFSETQ. This CDR3 is 17 amino acids long. The CDR3 protein is CASSFMVTSQNTGELFF. In DNA form, the CDR3 reads TGCGCCAGCAGCTTTATGGTGACTAGCCAAAACACCGGGGAGCTGTTTTTT.

This clonotype was counted many times. V is TRBV9 and J is TRBJ1-1; D is perhaps TRBD1 (5 bases). The CDR3 sequence is 16 residues long. The V end was cut by 4 bases, the J end by 0 bases, with 16 bases between. Looked up from germline, CDR1 is SGDLS and CDR2 is YYNGEE. The CDR3 here is CASSPPLDIMNTEAFF. The CDR3 bases are TGTGCCAGCAGCCCTCCTTTGGACATCATGAACACTGAAGCTTTCTTT.

The table lists this clonotype with many counts. The chain joins TRBV4-3 to TRBJ2-1; no clear D. Trimming took 0 bases from V and 12 from J, leaving 12 bases between them. This CDR3 is built from 13 residues. The germline V gene has CDR1 LGHNA and CDR2 YSLEER. CDR3 in amino acids: CASSQEWEDGQFF. For the CDR3, the DNA is TGCGCCAGCAGCCAAGAATGGGAAGATGGGCAGTTCTTC.

This clonotype was counted many times. V usage is TRBV6-5 and J usage is TRBJ2-7; D is unclear. Germline loops: CDR1 MNHEY, CDR2 SVGAGI. The CDR3 totals 16 residues. With 6 bases removed from V and 3 bases from J, the gap between germline ends came to 21 bases. The CDR3 coding sequence is TGTGCCAGCAGCCCCCTCCGTCCTACTCCCCTCTACGAGCAGTACTTC. It codes for CASSPLRPTPLYEQYF.

This clonotype was detected ten times or more. J is TRBJ1-5 and V is TRBV4-2, with D possibly matching TRBD1 (5 bases). The CDR3 has 15 residues. V shed 1 base and J shed 5 bases, with 12 bases lying between them. Germline V gives CDR1 LGHNA, CDR2 YNFKEQ. CDR3 sequence: CASSQAGAGYQPQHF. Here the CDR3 DNA reads TGTGCCAGCAGCCAAGCCGGGGCGGGGTATCAGCCCCAGCATTTT.

The table lists this clonotype with many counts. This chain uses TRBV12-3 or TRBV12-4 with TRBJ1-2, with D possibly TRBD1 on 5 matching bases. Trimming took off 1 base at V and 6 bases at J, with 18 bases between the two ends. This CDR3 has 16 amino acids. The CDR3, as DNA: TGTGCCAGCAGTTTAGGGCCCGGCAGGGTCAGGGATGGCTACACCTTC. Its translation: CASSLGPGRVRDGYTF.

In this sample, this clonotype turned up many times. Here the CDR3 reads CSATTSASSYEQYF. Written as DNA, the CDR3 is TGCAGTGCTACTACTAGCGCTAGCTCCTACGAGCAGTACTTC. The V call is TRBV20-1, the J call TRBJ2-7; TRBD2 agrees at 7 bases. CDR1 DFQATT and CDR2 SNEGSKA come from the germline V gene (reference sequence). The CDR3 is made up of 14 amino acids. Trimming at V came to 4 bases and at J to 0 bases, leaving 6 bases not matched to a gene.

This clonotype has only a few counts. The V gene is TRBV12-3 or TRBV12-4, the J gene TRBJ2-1; 14 nucleotides agree with TRBD2. This CDR3 is 15 amino acids long. V shed 5 bases, J shed 7 bases, and the junction held 4 bases outside the gene matches. The CDR3 is CASSGTSGSSNEQFF. The CDR3 coding sequence is TGTGCCAGCAGTGGGACTAGCGGGAGTTCTAATGAGCAGTTCTTC.

This clonotype has ten or more counts. CDR3 protein: CASSPHPTRGGYEQYF. The CDR3 DNA is TGTGCCAGCAGCCCTCACCCCACCAGGGGGGGATACGAGCAGTACTTC. J is TRBJ2-7 and V is TRBV3-1, with D perhaps given as TRBD1 or TRBD2 (7 bases each). The CDR3 is 16 amino acids. V was pared by 4 bases and J by 4 bases, with 20 bases between. Germline assignment: CDR1 LGHDT and CDR2 YNNKEL (reference sequence).

There are many counts of this clonotype. The chain employs TRBV29-1 and TRBJ1-3; D might be TRBD1 (6 bases). The CDR3 has 17 amino acids. The V gene's germline CDR1 is SQVTM and CDR2 ANQGSEA. V lost 0 bases and J 1 base, leaving 16 bases between the germline ends. The DNA of the CDR3 is TGCAGCGTTGAAGATGGTGGGCAGGGGATGTCTGGAAACACCATATATTTT. Its protein product is CSVEDGGQGMSGNTIYF.

This clonotype has a count of ten or more. The V and J genes are TRBV9 and TRBJ2-4; the match to TRBD1 covers 7 bases. There are 14 residues in the CDR3. The germline V gene encodes CDR1 SGDLS and CDR2 YYNGEE. V lost 3 bases and J lost 5; bases outside the gene matches: 5. CDR3 sequence reads: CASSARDRENIQYF. The CDR3 DNA follows: TGTGCCAGCAGCGCGAGGGACAGAGAAAACATTCAGTACTTC.

This clonotype came up many times. This chain connects TRBV6-2 or TRBV6-3 to TRBJ2-1; D remains ambiguous. V lost 7 bases and J 0 bases, leaving 4 bases between the germline ends. This CDR3 spans 12 amino acids. Germline V gene sequence: CDR1 MNHEY, CDR2 SVGEGT. This chain's CDR3 is CASKSSYNEQFF. The CDR3 coding sequence is TGTGCCAGCAAGAGCTCCTACAATGAGCAGTTCTTC.

A single count supports this clonotype. The rearrangement uses TRBV29-1 and TRBJ2-5, with TRBD1 as a possible D gene (6 bases). The CDR3 has 13 amino acids. V dropped 2 bases and J dropped 2 bases, with 9 bases sitting between them. Germline assignment: CDR1 SQVTM and CDR2 ANQGSEA. This CDR3 is CSVERTEQETQYF. As DNA, the CDR3 is TGCAGCGTTGAACGGACAGAACAAGAGACCCAGTACTTC.